This T cell receptor beta chain emerged from a study of T cells in Graves' hyperthyroidism and ophthalmopathy. The CDR3 is 13 residues long. V was clipped by 7 bases and J by 4 bases, with 11 bases between them. Germline V gives CDR1 MNHNS, CDR2 SASEGT. Regions amplified from RNA transcripts were the TCR beta CDR3 regions. Researchers ran a first-round RT-PCR on the TCR CDR3 using the HTBI primer set. TCRdb re-analysed the multiplex PCR reads in MiXCR, keeping a single row per CDR3 protein. The repertoire includes about 410,000 distinct CDR3 sequences, approximately 14% of them detected once, and around a fifth sits in the top ten. Findings of the study overall: Stable hyperthyroidism was separated from ophthalmopathy by a model based on 13 V-J features. The model predicted ophthalmopathy a median roughly 6.3 months before onset.

This clonotype has a count of ten or more. Its antigen remains unknown. This sequence was found in a woman aged 25 to 39 with Graves' ophthalmopathy. V usage is TRBV6-1 and J usage is TRBJ1-5, with D uncertain. Sequences were obtained from blood. Here the CDR3 DNA reads TGTGCCAGCATAACACGAAGTAATCAGCCCCAGCATTTT. Its protein is CASITRSNQPQHF.